These T cell receptor beta chains were read from a single sample in a study of PD-1 and CTLA-4 blockade in melanoma. Clones were read by immunoSEQ multiplex PCR, and TCRdb kept only the in-frame ones, dropping some. This table holds 25,000 to 35,000 clones, approximately 91% found once. Sequencing used CD8+ T cells from peripheral blood, obtained before anti-PD-1 treatment. Receptors originate from a human donor with melanoma. Each CDR3 is given with its conserved first and last residue. A D gene is named only where the DNA matches it firmly. The listing skips clone size in some rows; elsewhere it reads once, few, many or a size class.

j_call v_call clone_size d_call cdr3_aa cdr3_nt
TRBJ1-1 TRBV28 NA TRBD1 CASSVDRVNTEAFF TGTGCCAGCAGTGTAGACAGGGTGAACACTGAAGCTTTCTTT
TRBJ1-5 TRBV4-2 NA NA CASSPDGNQPQHF TGTGCCAGCAGCCCTGACGGAAATCAGCCCCAGCATTTT
TRBJ2-1 TRBV5-4 once TRBD2 CASWGTSGSRSEQFF TGTGCCAGCTGGGGGACTAGCGGGAGCCGTAGTGAGCAGTTCTTC
TRBJ2-1 TRBV3-1/TRBV3-2 NA NA CASSLLGEQFF TGTGCCAGCAGCCTCCTGGGGGAGCAGTTCTTC
TRBJ2-7 TRBV27 few TRBD1 CASSLDRDHDEQYF TGTGCCAGCAGTTTGGACAGGGATCACGACGAGCAGTACTTC
TRBJ2-7 TRBV5-5 NA TRBD2 CASSLIGGSTYEQYF TGTGCCAGCAGCTTGATCGGGGGGTCTACCTACGAGCAGTACTTC
TRBJ2-7 TRBV5-8 NA TRBD2 CASRSRAGRVHEQYF TGTGCCAGCAGGAGCAGGGCAGGGAGGGTCCACGAGCAGTACTTC
TRBJ2-1 TRBV5-1 NA NA CASSLGLPNEQFF TGCGCCAGCAGCTTGGGACTACCCAATGAGCAGTTCTTC
TRBJ1-1 TRBV7-6 NA TRBD1 CASSLETGGNTEAFF TGTGCCAGCAGCTTGGAAACAGGGGGGAACACTGAAGCTTTCTTT
TRBJ2-6 TRBV27 NA NA CASSLTGPSGANVLTF TGTGCCAGCAGTTTAACGGGGCCCTCGGGGGCCAACGTCCTGACTTTC
TRBJ2-1 TRBV7-9 once TRBD2 CASSLVGGRSSNEQFF TGTGCCAGCAGCTTAGTTGGCGGGAGATCGAGCAATGAGCAGTTCTTC
TRBJ1-1 TRBV2 NA NA CASSDRPNTEAFF TGTGCCAGCAGTGACAGGCCGAACACTGAAGCTTTCTTT
TRBJ2-1 TRBV14 NA NA CASSQVPGTEQFF TGTGCCAGCAGCCAAGTTCCCGGGACAGAGCAGTTCTTC
TRBJ1-2 TRBV21-1 NA NA CASSTPPVYGYTF TGTGCCAGCAGCACCCCTCCGGTCTATGGCTACACCTTC
TRBJ1-1 TRBV30 NA NA CAWSRGRTNTEAFF TGTGCCTGGAGTCGGGGGAGGACCAACACTGAAGCTTTCTTT
TRBJ2-3 TRBV2 NA NA CASADSSTDTQYF TGTGCCAGCGCGGACAGCAGCACAGATACGCAGTATTTT
TRBJ1-5 TRBV4-1 NA NA CASSQEPQTDQPQHF TGCGCCAGCAGCCAAGAGCCCCAGACCGATCAGCCCCAGCATTTT
TRBJ2-1 TRBV5-1 NA TRBD1 CASSLDRVSYNEQFF TGCGCCAGCAGCTTAGACAGGGTATCCTACAATGAGCAGTTCTTC
TRBJ2-3 TRBV29-1 NA TRBD2 CSVAGLPSTTDTQYF TGCAGCGTCGCGGGACTACCCTCCACCACAGATACGCAGTATTTT
TRBJ2-5 TRBV5-6 once NA CASSMGQQETQYF TGTGCCAGCAGCATGGGGCAACAAGAGACCCAGTACTTC
TRBJ1-1 TRBV10-3 few NA CAISEPQGNTEAFF TGTGCCATCAGTGAGCCACAGGGTAATACTGAAGCTTTCTTT
TRBJ1-1 TRBV7-3 NA NA CASSPNREATEAFF TGTGCCAGCAGCCCCAACAGGGAGGCGACTGAAGCTTTCTTT
TRBJ2-7 TRBV5-1 few TRBD1 CASSAQGAYEQYF TGCGCCAGCAGCGCGCAGGGGGCCTACGAGCAGTACTTC
TRBJ2-1 TRBV7-6 NA TRBD2 CASSLKWGGSSYNEQFF TGTGCCAGCAGCTTAAAGTGGGGCGGGAGCTCCTACAATGAGCAGTTCTTC
TRBJ1-1 TRBV27 NA NA CASSLSMNTEAFF TGTGCCAGCAGTTTATCCATGAACACTGAAGCTTTCTTT
TRBJ2-1 TRBV7-9 once NA CASPSDGGGSPNEQFF TGTGCCAGCCCTTCCGACGGCGGGGGCTCACCCAATGAGCAGTTCTTC
TRBJ1-4 TRBV5-8 NA NA CASSPGYASEKLFF TGTGCCAGCAGCCCAGGGTACGCCTCTGAAAAACTGTTTTTT